The T cell receptor (beta chain) under discussion was sequenced for a study of control samples from healthy donors and cancer patients. Between the trimmed V and J ends, which lost 8 bases and 0 bases, there was a span of 8 bases. CDR1 is SGHTA, CDR2 FQGNSA, per germline. This CDR3 is built from 14 residues. Sequencing used immunoSEQ multiplex PCR; TCRdb keeps in-frame clones, though not all of them. The sample lists 15,000 to 20,000 clones; approximately 81% were seen once. Sequenced: PBMCs. V is TRBV7-2 and J is TRBJ2-6, with D perhaps matching TRBD1 (6 bases). This clonotype was obtained from a woman aged 70-85 years with lung cancer. The CDR3 region has the DNA TGTGCCAGCGACAGGAGCTCTGGGGCCAACGTCCTGACTTTC. Encoded protein: CASDRSSGANVLTF.